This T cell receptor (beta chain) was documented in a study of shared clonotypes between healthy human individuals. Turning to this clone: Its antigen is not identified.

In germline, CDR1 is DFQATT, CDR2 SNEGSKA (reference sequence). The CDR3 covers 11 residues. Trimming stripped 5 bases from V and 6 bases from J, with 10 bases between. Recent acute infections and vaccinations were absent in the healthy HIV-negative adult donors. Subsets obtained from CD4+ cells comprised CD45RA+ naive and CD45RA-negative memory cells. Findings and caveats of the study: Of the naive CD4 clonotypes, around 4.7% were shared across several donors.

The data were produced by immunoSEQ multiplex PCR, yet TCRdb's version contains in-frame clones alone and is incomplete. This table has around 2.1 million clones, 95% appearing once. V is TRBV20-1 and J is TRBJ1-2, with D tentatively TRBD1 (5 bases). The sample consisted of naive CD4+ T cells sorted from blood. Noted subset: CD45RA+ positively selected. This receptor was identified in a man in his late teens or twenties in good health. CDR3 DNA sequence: TGCAGTGCTCGGGACTCCAATGGCTACACCTTC. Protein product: CSARDSNGYTF.